This T cell receptor (beta chain) was sequenced for a study of CXCR3-negative and CXCR3-positive naive CD8 T cells (dated by TCRdb to about 2019). With regard to the full study: In total, about 150 million TRB reads were obtained, corresponding to roughly 1.5 +/- 0.3 million reads per library. For the TRBV-TRBJ cluster analysis, the naive subsets came from about five donors, while the memory cells came from 3 donors. Data from about ten donors, pooled across two independent experiments, went into the diversity and physicochemical repertoire analyses. What the research found in general, with its limitations: Because surface CD5, which has been linked to self-reactivity in mice, was comparable between naive subsets, TCR interaction strength was also inferred from TRB CDR3 physicochemical properties. Repertoire diversity was comparably high in both naive subsets but much lower in memory CD8+ T cells. Freshly isolated PBMCs were used for most assays because CXCR3 expression partially decreased after cryopreservation. Compared with CXCR3-negative naive cells, CXCR3-positive naive cells had TRB CDR3s with higher hydrophobicity (lower Kidera factor 4), lower energy, and higher strength and volume indices. Naive CXCR3-negative and CXCR3-positive cells from the same donor showed similar TRBV-TRBJ usage, whereas memory cells showed distinct patterns.

For every CD8+ T cell subset, 300,000 cells were flow-sorted straight into RLT lysis buffer, and each subset was sorted in triplicate. To exclude memory contaminants, naive CD8+ T cells were stringently defined as CD45RO-CCR7+CD27+CD95-. Peripheral blood mononuclear cells were isolated from buffy coats using standard density gradient centrifugation. Naive CXCR3-negative and CXCR3-positive CD8+ T cells were flow-sorted on a FACSAria III. Total RNA was extracted from sorted cells with an RNeasy Mini Kit. The reads were generated on a NextSeq 550. The Human TCR Profiling Kit (MiLaboratory) was used to make UMI-labeled 5' RACE TRB cDNA libraries. cDNA synthesis used the entire amount of extracted RNA, and PCR amplification then used the entire amount of cDNA produced. Libraries were prepared in parallel with an identical number of PCR cycles. The paper's processing steps were these. With a requirement of at least two reads per UMI, MIGEC and MiXCR extracted about 50,000 +/- 10,000 unique UMI-labeled TRB cDNA molecules per library. On average, roughly 40,000 +/- 10,000 functional in-frame TRB CDR3 nucleotide clonotypes lacking stop codons were found per library. After downsampling to 5000 UMI-labeled TRB molecules per sample, diversity metrics, including normalized Shannon-Wiener and Chao1, were computed in VDJtools. VDJtools computed clonotype-size-weighted physicochemical properties of the central five CDR3 residues: interaction energy, strength, volume and Kidera factor 4. Following TCRdb reprocessing, every CDR3 protein sequence forms one entry, and DNA is not provided. The V and J calls and clone size come from TCRdb's table, not from the authors' own analysis. This specimen's table enumerates about 50,000 distinct CDR3 sequences. The ten largest clones add up to around 0.51% of the sample.

CDR1 is given as SGHAT and CDR2 as FQNNGV, both from the germline V gene. The CDR3 covers 14 residues, taking in both the cysteine and the phenylalanine. This entry has no DNA. In regard to this clonotype: The antigen this receptor binds is unknown.

What was sequenced was naive CXCR3+ CD8+ T cells from blood. Read against the paper, the sample's cell subset or site label means: CD45RO-CCR7+CD27+CD95- naive CD8+ T cells expressing CXCR3 (TNR3+). The chain links TRBV11-2 with TRBJ2-7; the TCRdb call, TRBD1, lacks DNA for checking. The TCR sequence derives from a human donor in good health. Some clones in this sample may be carry-over from other donors' samples. The CDR3 corresponds to CASSGTSGSYEQYF.